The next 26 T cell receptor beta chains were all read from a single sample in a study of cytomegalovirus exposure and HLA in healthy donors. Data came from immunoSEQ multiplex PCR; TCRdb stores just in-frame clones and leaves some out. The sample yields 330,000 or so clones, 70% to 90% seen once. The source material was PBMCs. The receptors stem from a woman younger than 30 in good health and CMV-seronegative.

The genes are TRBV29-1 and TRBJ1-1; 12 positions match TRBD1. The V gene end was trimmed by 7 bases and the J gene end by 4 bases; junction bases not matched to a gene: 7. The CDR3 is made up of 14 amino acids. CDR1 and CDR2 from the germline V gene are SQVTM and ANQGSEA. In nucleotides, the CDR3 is TGCAGCGCTTCCGGGACAGGGGGCCGCACTGAAGCTTTCTTT. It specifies CSASGTGGRTEAFF. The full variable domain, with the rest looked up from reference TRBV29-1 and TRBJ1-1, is SAVISQKPSRDICQRGTSLTIQCQVDSQVTMMFWYRQQPGQSLTLIATANQGSEATYESGFVIDKFPISRPNLTFSTLTVSNMSPEDSSIYLCSASGTGGRTEAFFGQGTRLTVV.

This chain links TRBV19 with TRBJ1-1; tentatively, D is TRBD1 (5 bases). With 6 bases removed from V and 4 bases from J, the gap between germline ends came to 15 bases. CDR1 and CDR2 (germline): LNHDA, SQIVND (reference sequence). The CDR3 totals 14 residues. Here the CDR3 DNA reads TGTGCCAGTAGGGGTGGGGCCTGGGGCACTGAAGCTTTCTTT. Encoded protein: CASRGGAWGTEAFF.

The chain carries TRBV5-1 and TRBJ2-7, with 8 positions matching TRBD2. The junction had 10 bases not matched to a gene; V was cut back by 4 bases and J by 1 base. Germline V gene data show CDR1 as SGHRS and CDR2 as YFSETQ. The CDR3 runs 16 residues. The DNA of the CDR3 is TGCGCCAGCAGCCCCCGGGGCGGGGGGACATCCTACGAGCAGTACTTC. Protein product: CASSPRGGGTSYEQYF.

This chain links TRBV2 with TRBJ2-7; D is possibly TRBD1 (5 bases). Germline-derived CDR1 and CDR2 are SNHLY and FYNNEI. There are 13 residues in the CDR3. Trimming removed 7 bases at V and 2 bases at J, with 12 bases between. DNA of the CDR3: TGTGCCAGCACCAAGGCAGGGACCTACGAGCAGTACTTC. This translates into CASTKAGTYEQYF.

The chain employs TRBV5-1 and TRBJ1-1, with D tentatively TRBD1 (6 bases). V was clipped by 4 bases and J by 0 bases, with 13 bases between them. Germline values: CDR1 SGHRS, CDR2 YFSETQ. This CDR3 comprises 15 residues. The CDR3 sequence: CASSLGQTLNTEAFF. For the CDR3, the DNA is TGCGCCAGCAGCCTCGGACAGACCTTGAACACTGAAGCTTTCTTT.

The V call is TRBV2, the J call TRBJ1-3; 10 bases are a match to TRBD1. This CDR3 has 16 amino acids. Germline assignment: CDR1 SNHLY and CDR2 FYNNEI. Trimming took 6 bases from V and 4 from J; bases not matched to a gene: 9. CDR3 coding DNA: TGTGCCAGCAGGGCCCGACAGGGGGCGGGCGGAAACACCATATATTTT. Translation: CASRARQGAGGNTIYF.

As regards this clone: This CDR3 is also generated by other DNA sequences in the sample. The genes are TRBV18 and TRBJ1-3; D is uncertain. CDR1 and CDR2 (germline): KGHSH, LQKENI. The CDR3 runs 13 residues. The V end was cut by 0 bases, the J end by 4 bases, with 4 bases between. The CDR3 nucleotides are TGTGCCAGCTCACCACCGGCCGGAAACACCATATATTTT. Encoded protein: CASSPPAGNTIYF.

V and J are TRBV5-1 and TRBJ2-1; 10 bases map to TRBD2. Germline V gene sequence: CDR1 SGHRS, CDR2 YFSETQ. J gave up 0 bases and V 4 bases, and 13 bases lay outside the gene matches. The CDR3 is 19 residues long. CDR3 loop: CASSQAGGPYLSSYNEQFF. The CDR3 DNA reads TGCGCCAGCAGCCAAGCGGGAGGGCCTTATCTGAGCTCCTACAATGAGCAGTTCTTC.

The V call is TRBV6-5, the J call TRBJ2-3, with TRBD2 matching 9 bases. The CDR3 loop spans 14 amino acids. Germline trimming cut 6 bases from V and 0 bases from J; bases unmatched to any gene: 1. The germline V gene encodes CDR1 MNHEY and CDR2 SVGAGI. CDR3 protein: CASRTSGSTDTQYF. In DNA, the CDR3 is TGTGCCAGCAGAACTAGCGGGAGCACAGATACGCAGTATTTT.

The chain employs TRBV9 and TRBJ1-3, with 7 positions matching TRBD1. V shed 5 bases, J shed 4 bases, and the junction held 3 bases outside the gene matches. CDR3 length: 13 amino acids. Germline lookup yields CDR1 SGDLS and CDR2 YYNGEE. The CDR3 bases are TGTGCCAGCAGTACAGGGGTCGGAAACACCATATATTTT. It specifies CASSTGVGNTIYF.

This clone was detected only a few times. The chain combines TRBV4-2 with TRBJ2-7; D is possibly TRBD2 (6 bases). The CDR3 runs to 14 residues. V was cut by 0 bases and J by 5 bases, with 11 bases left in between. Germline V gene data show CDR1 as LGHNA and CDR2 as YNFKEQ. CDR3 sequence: CASSQDSRDHEQYF. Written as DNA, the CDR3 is TGTGCCAGCAGCCAAGATTCGCGGGACCACGAGCAGTACTTC.

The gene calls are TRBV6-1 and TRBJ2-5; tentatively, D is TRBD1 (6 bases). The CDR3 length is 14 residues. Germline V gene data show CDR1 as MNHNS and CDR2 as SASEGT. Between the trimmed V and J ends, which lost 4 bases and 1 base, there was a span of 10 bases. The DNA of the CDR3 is TGTGCCAGCAGTGGTACAGGGAGCCAAGAGACCCAGTACTTC. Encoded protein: CASSGTGSQETQYF.

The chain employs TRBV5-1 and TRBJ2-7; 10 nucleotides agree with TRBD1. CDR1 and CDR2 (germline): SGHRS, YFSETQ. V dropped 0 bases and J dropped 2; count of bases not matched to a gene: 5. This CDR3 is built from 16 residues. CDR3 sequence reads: CASSLASGTGAYEQYF. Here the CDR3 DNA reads TGCGCCAGCAGCTTGGCCTCAGGGACAGGGGCCTACGAGCAGTACTTC.

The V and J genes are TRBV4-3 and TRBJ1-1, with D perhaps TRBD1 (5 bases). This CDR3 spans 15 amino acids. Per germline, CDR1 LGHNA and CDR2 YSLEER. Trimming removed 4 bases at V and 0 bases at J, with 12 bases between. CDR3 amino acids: CASSPNWGVNTEAFF. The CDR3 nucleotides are TGCGCCAGCAGCCCTAATTGGGGGGTGAACACTGAAGCTTTCTTT.

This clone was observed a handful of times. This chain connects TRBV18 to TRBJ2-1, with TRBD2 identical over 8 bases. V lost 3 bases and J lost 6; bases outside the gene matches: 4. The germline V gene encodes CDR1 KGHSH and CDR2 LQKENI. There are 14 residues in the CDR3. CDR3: CASSPLGTSNEQFF. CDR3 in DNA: TGTGCCAGCTCACCCCTCGGGACTAGCAATGAGCAGTTCTTC. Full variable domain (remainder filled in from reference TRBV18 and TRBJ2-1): NAGVMQNPRHLVRRRGQEARLRCSPMKGHSHVYWYRQLPEEGLKFMVYLQKENIIDESGMPKERFSAEFPKEGPSILRIQQVVRGDSAAYFCASSPLGTSNEQFFGPGTRLTVL.

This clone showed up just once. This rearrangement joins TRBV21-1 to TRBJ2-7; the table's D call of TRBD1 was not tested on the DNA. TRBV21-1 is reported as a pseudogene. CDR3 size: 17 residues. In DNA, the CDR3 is TGTGCCAGCAGCAAAGAACCCCCAAGGGGCTCTTCGTACGAGCAGTACTTC. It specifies CASSKEPPRGSSYEQYF.

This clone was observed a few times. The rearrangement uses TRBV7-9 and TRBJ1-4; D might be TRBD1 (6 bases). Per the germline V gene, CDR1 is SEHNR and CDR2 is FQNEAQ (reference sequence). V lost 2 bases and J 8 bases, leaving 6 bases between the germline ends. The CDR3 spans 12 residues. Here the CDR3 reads CASSLTGEKLFF. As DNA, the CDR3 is TGTGCCAGCAGCTTAACAGGGGAAAAACTGTTTTTT. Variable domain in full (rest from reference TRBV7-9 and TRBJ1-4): DTGVSQNPRHKITKRGQNVTFRCDPISEHNRLYWYRQTLGQGPEFLTYFQNEAQLEKSRLLSDRFSAERPKGSFSTLEIQRTEQGDSAMYLCASSLTGEKLFFGSGTQLSVL.

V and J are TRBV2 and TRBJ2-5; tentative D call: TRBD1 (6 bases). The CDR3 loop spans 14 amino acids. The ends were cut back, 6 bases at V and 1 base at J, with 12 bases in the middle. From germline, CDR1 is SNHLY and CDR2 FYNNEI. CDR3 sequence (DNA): TGTGCCAGCAGGGGGGACATTTCCCAAGAGACCCAGTACTTC. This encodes CASRGDISQETQYF.

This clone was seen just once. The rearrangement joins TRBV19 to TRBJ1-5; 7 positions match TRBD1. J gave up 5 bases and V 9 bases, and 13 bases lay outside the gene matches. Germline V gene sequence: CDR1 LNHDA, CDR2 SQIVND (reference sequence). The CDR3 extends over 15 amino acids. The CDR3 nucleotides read TGTGCCAGCCAAAAACAGGGGAGAACGGATCAGCCCCAGCATTTT. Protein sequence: CASQKQGRTDQPQHF.

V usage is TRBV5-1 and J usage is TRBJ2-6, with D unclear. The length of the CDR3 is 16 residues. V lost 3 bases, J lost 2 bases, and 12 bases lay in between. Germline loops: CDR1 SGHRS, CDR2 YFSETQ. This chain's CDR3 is CASSWFGTTGANVLTF. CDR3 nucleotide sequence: TGCGCCAGCAGCTGGTTTGGCACTACTGGGGCCAACGTCCTGACTTTC. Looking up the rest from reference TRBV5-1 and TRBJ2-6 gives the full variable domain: KAGVTQTPRYLIKTRGQQVTLSCSPISGHRSVSWYQQTPGQGLQFLFEYFSETQRNKGNFPGRFSGRQFSNSRSEMNVSTLELGDSALYLCASSWFGTTGANVLTFGAGSRLTVL.

CDR3 DNA sequence: TGTGCCTGGAGTCCGTCGGGGACTAGAGTTTTCGATGAGCAGTTCTTC. This sequence encodes CAWSPSGTRVFDEQFF. V usage is TRBV30 and J usage is TRBJ2-1; TRBD2 agrees at 8 bases. V was clipped by 2 bases and J by 8 bases; unmatched bases: 14. The CDR3 length is 16 residues. Germline V lookup: CDR1 GTSNPN, CDR2 SVGIG (reference sequence).

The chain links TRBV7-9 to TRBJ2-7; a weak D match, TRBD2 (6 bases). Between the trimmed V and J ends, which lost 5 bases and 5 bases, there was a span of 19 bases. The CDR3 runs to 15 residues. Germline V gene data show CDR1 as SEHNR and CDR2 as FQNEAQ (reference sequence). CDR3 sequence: CASSRRGASSNEQYF. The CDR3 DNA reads TGTGCCAGCAGCCGCCGCGGGGCCTCGAGCAACGAGCAGTACTTC.

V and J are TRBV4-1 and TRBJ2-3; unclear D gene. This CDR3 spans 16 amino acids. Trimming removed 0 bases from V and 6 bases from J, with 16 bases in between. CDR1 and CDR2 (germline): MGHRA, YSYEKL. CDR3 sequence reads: CASSQDRQVLSDTQYF. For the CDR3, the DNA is TGCGCCAGCAGCCAAGATAGGCAGGTTTTGTCTGATACGCAGTATTTT.

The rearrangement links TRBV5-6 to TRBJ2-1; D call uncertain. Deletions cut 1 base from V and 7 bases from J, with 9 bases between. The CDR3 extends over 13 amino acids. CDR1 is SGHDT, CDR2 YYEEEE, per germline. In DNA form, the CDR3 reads TGTGCCAGCAGCTTGTCTGGAGTGAATGAGCAGTTCTTC. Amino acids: CASSLSGVNEQFF.

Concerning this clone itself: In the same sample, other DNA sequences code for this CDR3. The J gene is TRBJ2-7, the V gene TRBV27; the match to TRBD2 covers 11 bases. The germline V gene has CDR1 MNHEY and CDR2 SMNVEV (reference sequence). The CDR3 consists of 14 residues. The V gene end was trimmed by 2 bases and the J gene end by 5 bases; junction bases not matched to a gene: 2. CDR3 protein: CASSLTSGSDEQYF. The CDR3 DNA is TGTGCCAGCAGTTTAACTAGCGGGAGTGACGAGCAGTACTTC.

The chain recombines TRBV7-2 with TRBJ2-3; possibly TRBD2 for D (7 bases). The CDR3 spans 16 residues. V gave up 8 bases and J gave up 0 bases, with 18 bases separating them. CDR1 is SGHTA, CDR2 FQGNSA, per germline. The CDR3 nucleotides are TGTGCCAGCCGACCGTGGGGGGGCGCTAGCACAGATACGCAGTATTTT. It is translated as CASRPWGGASTDTQYF.